A single sample is the source of the 27 T cell receptor beta chains below, sequenced in a study of blood T cells in healthy people across ages. PCR was performed a second time for about 7 to 12 cycles using a sample-barcoded 5' primer and a J-beta primer mix. TCRdb re-called the 5' RACE reads through MiXCR, storing one row per CDR3 protein. The sample has fewer than 700,000 distinct CDR3 sequences, around 41% seen once. Material: blood. The receptors come from a man aged 80 or over in good health.

To note about this clonotype: A read error may account for a junction end that differs from germline. The V call is TRBV14, the J call TRBJ2-3; 11 bases agree with TRBD2. Germline lookup yields CDR1 SGHDN and CDR2 FVKESK. The CDR3 loop spans 16 amino acids. The CDR3 region has the DNA TGTGCCGGCAGCCGTCGACTAGCGGGGCACACAGATACGCAGTATTTT. Translating gives CAGSRRLAGHTDTQYF. Complete variable domain (other parts from reference TRBV14 and TRBJ2-3): EAGVTQFPSHSVIEKGQTVTLRCDPISGHDNLYWYRRVMGKEIKFLLHFVKESKQDESGMPNNRFLAERTGGTYSTLKVQPAELEDSGVYFCAGSRRLAGHTDTQYFGPGTRLTVL.

This clonotype was recorded at least ten times. This chain connects TRBV7-2 to TRBJ2-7, with TRBD2 matching 8 bases. J gave up 2 bases and V 5 bases, and 11 bases lay outside the gene matches. Germline CDR1 is SGHTA and CDR2 is FQGNSA. The CDR3 has 16 residues. This CDR3 is CASSPPGSGGTYEQYF. The CDR3 DNA reads TGTGCCAGCAGCCCCCCCGGCAGCGGGGGAACCTACGAGCAGTACTTC.

V is TRBV18 and J is TRBJ2-7, with TRBD2 matching 8 bases. The V and J ends lost 1 base and 7 bases, in that order; junction bases with no gene match: 12. The V gene's germline CDR1 is KGHSH and CDR2 LQKENI. The CDR3 extends over 16 amino acids. As DNA, the CDR3 is TGTGCCAGCTCACCACAGCGGGAGAGCTCCTACAATGAGCAGTACTTC. Its protein is CASSPQRESSYNEQYF.

This clonotype was seen repeatedly, ten times or more. The rearrangement links TRBV7-2 to TRBJ1-1; no reliable D call. The CDR3 extends over 16 amino acids. Trimming stripped 0 bases from V and 1 base from J, with 12 bases between. Germline lookup yields CDR1 SGHTA and CDR2 FQGNSA. The CDR3 sequence is CASSLANLLGNTEAFF. Written as DNA, the CDR3 is TGTGCCAGCAGCTTAGCCAATCTCTTGGGGAACACTGAAGCTTTCTTT.

J is TRBJ1-2 and V is TRBV7-2; D not resolved. The germline V gene encodes CDR1 SGHTA and CDR2 FQGNSA. V shed 2 bases and J shed 0 bases, with 7 bases lying between them. This CDR3 has 14 amino acids. CDR3 region: CTSSLSPSNYGYTF. In nucleotides, the CDR3 is TGTACCAGCAGCTTAAGCCCTTCTAACTATGGCTACACCTTC. Filled out from reference TRBV7-2 and TRBJ1-2, the complete variable domain reads GAGVSQSPSNKVTEKGKDVELRCDPISGHTALYWYRQSLGQGLEFLIYFQGNSAPDKSGLPSDRFSAERTGGSVSTLTIQRTQQEDSAVYLCTSSLSPSNYGYTFGSGTRLTVV.

Note on this clonotype: This may come from a read error, since a much larger clone is one base off. The chain joins TRBV20-1 to TRBJ2-1, with 7 nucleotides matching TRBD2. The CDR3 runs 13 residues. The germline gives CDR1 DFQATT, CDR2 SNEGSKA (reference sequence). The CDR3 DNA reads TGCGGTGCTACGGGCGGGGGAATGGGTGAGCAGTTCTTC. Amino acids: CGATGGGMGEQFF.

This chain connects TRBV20-1 to TRBJ1-6; 8 nucleotides agree with TRBD1. The CDR3 totals 16 residues. Germline values: CDR1 DFQATT, CDR2 SNEGSKA (reference sequence). Germline trimming cut 3 bases from V and 9 bases from J; bases unmatched to any gene: 13. The CDR3 loop reads CSASPGIGQGGSPLHF. CDR3 nucleotide sequence: TGCAGTGCTAGCCCCGGGATTGGACAGGGTGGTTCACCCCTCCACTTT.

This chain uses TRBV11-2 with TRBJ2-3; 8 bases are a match to TRBD1. There are 13 residues in the CDR3. Germline V lookup: CDR1 SGHAT, CDR2 FQNNGV. The chain's CDR3 is CATPQGAGDTQYF. CDR3 nucleotide sequence: TGTGCGACGCCGCAGGGGGCTGGAGATACGCAGTATTTT. Drawing the rest from reference TRBV11-2 and TRBJ2-3, the complete variable domain is EAGVAQSPRYKIIEKRQSVAFWCNPISGHATLYWYQQILGQGPKLLIQFQNNGVVDDSQLPKDRFSAERLKGVDSTLKIQPAKLEDSAVYLCATPQGAGDTQYFGPGTRLTVL.

There are many counts of this clonotype. The chain links TRBV4-3 to TRBJ2-7; D remains unclear. The V gene's germline CDR1 is LGHNA and CDR2 YSLEER. Trimming stripped 0 bases from V and 0 bases from J, with 9 bases between. This CDR3 has 15 amino acids. CDR3 bases: TGCGCCAGCAGCCAAGAACGCGCTTCCTCCTACGAGCAGTACTTC. The encoded protein is CASSQERASSYEQYF.

The V and J genes are TRBV7-2 and TRBJ1-1, with a tentative D call TRBD1 (5 bases). The germline V and J ends were trimmed by 0 bases and 4 bases, with 12 bases remaining between them. The CDR3 has 15 amino acids. Germline CDR1 and CDR2: SGHTA and FQGNSA. The CDR3 DNA reads as TGTGCCAGCAGCTTAGCCGTGGCAAGGGGCACTGAAGCTTTCTTT. It translates to CASSLAVARGTEAFF.

In regard to this clonotype: Given a much more abundant clone one base away, this may be a read error. The gene calls are TRBV5-5 and TRBJ2-7, with TRBD1 identical over 7 bases. The end of the DNA fits TRBJ2-5 better, so the J call may be wrong. Germline loops: CDR1 SGHKS, CDR2 YYEKEE (reference sequence). CDR3 length: 13 amino acids. The CDR3 bases are TGTGCCAGCAGCTCGAGACAGGGAGAGACCCAGTACTTC. This encodes CASSSRQGETQYF.

This rearrangement joins TRBV7-2 to TRBJ2-1; 7 bases agree with TRBD2. The junction had 10 bases not matched to a gene; V was cut back by 5 bases and J by 0 bases. Germline-derived CDR1 and CDR2 are SGHTA and FQGNSA. The CDR3 is 17 residues long. CDR3 loop: CASSHGAGRTSYNEQFF. DNA of the CDR3: TGTGCCAGCAGCCACGGGGCCGGGAGGACCTCCTACAATGAGCAGTTCTTC. The full variable domain, its missing parts supplied by reference TRBV7-2 and TRBJ2-1, is GAGVSQSPSNKVTEKGKDVELRCDPISGHTALYWYRQSLGQGLEFLIYFQGNSAPDKSGLPSDRFSAERTGGSVSTLTIQRTQQEDSAVYLCASSHGAGRTSYNEQFFGPGTRLTVL.

This clonotype was found once. Sequence at one end of the junction differs from germline and may be a read error. CDR3 loop: CANSSWGTGVSYEQYF. The CDR3, as DNA: TGTGCCAACAGCTCTTGGGGGACAGGGGTCTCCTACGAGCAGTACTTC. This chain uses TRBV11-2 with TRBJ2-7; 10 positions agree with TRBD1. CDR1 SGHAT and CDR2 FQNNGV come from the germline V gene. The CDR3 consists of 16 residues.

The V gene is TRBV7-2, the J gene TRBJ1-5, with 8 nucleotides matching TRBD1. This CDR3 contains 19 residues. The V segment lost 5 bases and the J segment 2 bases; nucleotides outside the gene matches: 17. Per germline, CDR1 SGHTA and CDR2 FQGNSA. CDR3 protein: CASSLGGTGADIRNQPQHF. CDR3 DNA sequence: TGTGCCAGCAGCCTAGGGGGGACAGGCGCTGATATTCGCAATCAGCCCCAGCATTTT.

As for this clonotype: At one end the junction does not follow the germline gene, possibly because of a read error. In nucleotides, the CDR3 is TGTGCCAGTAGCTTAGCACAGGTCGCCTACGAGCAGTACTTC. This sequence encodes CASSLAQVAYEQYF. J is TRBJ2-7 and V is TRBV11-2; tentatively, D is TRBD1 (5 bases). CDR3 length: 14 amino acids. Germline V gives CDR1 SGHAT, CDR2 FQNNGV.

The chain couples TRBV6-1 to TRBJ2-1; D is unclear. Germline V lookup: CDR1 MNHNS, CDR2 SASEGT. Trimming took 7 bases from V and 3 from J, leaving 10 bases between them. The CDR3 is 13 amino acids. The CDR3 DNA reads TGTGCCAGCAATCCCTCAGTCTACAATGAGCAGTTCTTC. This codes for CASNPSVYNEQFF.

This clonotype was counted a few times. The rearrangement joins TRBV7-2 to TRBJ1-4, with D hard to call. Germline CDR1 reads SGHTA; CDR2 reads FQGNSA. There are 15 residues in the CDR3. Trimming left V 0 bases short and J 7 bases short, with 12 bases between. CDR3 protein: CASSLAGYGIEKLFF. For the CDR3, the DNA is TGTGCCAGCAGCTTAGCAGGGTATGGGATTGAAAAACTGTTTTTT.

V is TRBV7-2 and J is TRBJ2-7; D uncertain. This CDR3 has 12 residues. Germline CDR1 reads SGHTA; CDR2 reads FQGNSA. Trimming took 2 bases from V and 7 from J, leaving 9 bases between them. CDR3 sequence (DNA): TGTGCCAGCAGCTTAACGCAAGGGGAGCAGTACTTC. Residues: CASSLTQGEQYF.

This clonotype showed up many times. The rearrangement links TRBV7-2 to TRBJ2-7, with 10 bases matching TRBD1. From germline, CDR1 is SGHTA and CDR2 FQGNSA. Trimming at V came to 5 bases and at J to 0 bases, leaving 4 bases not matched to a gene. This CDR3 has 15 residues. The CDR3 loop is CASSPRQGASYEQYF. CDR3 bases: TGTGCCAGCAGCCCCCGACAGGGGGCCTCCTACGAGCAGTACTTC.

This clonotype was recorded a few times. The J gene is TRBJ2-7, the V gene TRBV4-2, with 7 bases matching TRBD1. CDR3 length equals 16 residues. The germline V gene encodes CDR1 LGHNA and CDR2 YNFKEQ. The V gene end was trimmed by 2 bases and the J gene end by 1 base; junction bases not matched to a gene: 8. The CDR3 DNA reads as TGTGCCAGCAGCCAATTGACAGGGTCTAGGTCCTACGAGCAGTACTTC. It codes for CASSQLTGSRSYEQYF.

The chain is built from TRBV7-2 and TRBJ2-7; TRBD2 matches at 11 bases. CDR1 and CDR2 (germline): SGHTA, FQGNSA. CDR3 length: 19 residues. V shed 4 bases and J 7 bases; nucleotides not matched to a gene: 21. In DNA form, the CDR3 reads TGTGCCAGCAGCTCATACACCGTCGGGACTAGCGGCGGGGAAAATGAGCAGTACTTC. Encoded protein: CASSSYTVGTSGGENEQYF.

This clonotype was observed at least ten times. The genes are TRBV29-1 and TRBJ2-7; maybe TRBD1 (6 bases). The CDR3 totals 14 residues. V shed 4 bases and J shed 0 bases, with 13 bases lying between them. Germline V CDR1 and CDR2: SQVTM, ANQGSEA. This CDR3 is CSVGDHRASYEQYF. In nucleotides, the CDR3 is TGCAGCGTTGGAGACCACAGGGCCTCCTACGAGCAGTACTTC.

V usage is TRBV18 and J usage is TRBJ1-1, with no clear D. The CDR3 has 15 residues. The V end lost 1 base, the J end lost 1 base, and 10 bases lay between the germline ends. Germline V gene sequence: CDR1 KGHSH, CDR2 LQKENI. CDR3 in amino acids: CASSPLGTQNTEAFF. DNA of the CDR3: TGTGCCAGCTCACCACTGGGTACACAGAACACTGAAGCTTTCTTT.

About this clonotype itself: An end of the junction differs from the germline gene, which may be a read error. The rearrangement uses TRBV20-1 and TRBJ1-3; D is ambiguous. This CDR3 comprises 13 residues. Germline values: CDR1 DFQATT, CDR2 SNEGSKA (reference sequence). Written as DNA, the CDR3 is TGCAGTGCTGGAGAAGGAGGTTCTAACACCATATATTTT. This encodes CSAGEGGSNTIYF.

About this clonotype itself: It may be a read error: a sequence one base away is much more abundant. The chain employs TRBV7-9 and TRBJ1-2; TRBD1 aligns across 8 bases. The CDR3 has 15 amino acids. Germline assignment: CDR1 SEHNR and CDR2 FQNEAQ (reference sequence). V gave up 3 bases and J gave up 8 bases; unmatched junction bases: 11. For the CDR3, the DNA is TGTGCCAGCAGCTTGTCTAGACAGGGGAATCGAGGCTACACCTTC. This encodes CASSLSRQGNRGYTF.

The chain joins TRBV28 to TRBJ2-7; D remains ambiguous. V was clipped by 5 bases and J by 4 bases, with 6 bases between them. CDR1 and CDR2 from the germline V gene are MDHEN and SYDVKM. The CDR3 is 11 residues long. CDR3 amino acids: CASSDMYEQYF. In DNA form, the CDR3 reads TGTGCCAGCAGTGATATGTACGAGCAGTACTTC.

The rearrangement uses TRBV12-3 or TRBV12-4 and TRBJ2-1; 8 nucleotides line up with TRBD1. The CDR3 totals 17 residues. V shed 5 bases and J 1 base; nucleotides not matched to a gene: 10. CDR3 coding DNA: TGTGCCAGCAGTCTCGCGCCGACAGGGGTTTCCTACAATGAGCAGTTCTTC. Translated, it gives CASSLAPTGVSYNEQFF.